This TCR beta chain was sequenced in a study of blood T cell repertoires in COVID-19. Study background: Samples representing acute and convalescent COVID-19 were sourced from the United States, Italy and Spain. PBMCs, B-cell-depleted T cells, or T cells were the source of the cDNA or gDNA that made up the material.

Produced via immunoSEQ multiplex PCR; TCRdb's table is partial and in-frame only. There are fewer than 80,000 clones in the sample; approximately 90% occur only once, and roughly 19% lies in the top ten. Per the germline V gene, CDR1 is SGHRS and CDR2 is YFSETQ. The CDR3 sequence is 14 residues long. V was cut by 0 bases and J by 3 bases, with 8 bases left in between. The clonotype originates from a human donor in a cohort sampled during active COVID-19. The chain recombines TRBV5-1 with TRBJ2-3; D unresolved. The sequenced sample was peripheral blood. The CDR3 sequence: CASSLDSRTDTQYF. CDR3 DNA sequence: TGCGCCAGCAGCTTGGACAGCAGAACAGATACGCAGTATTTT.